Below, 29 T cell receptor beta chains from the same sample are listed, as sequenced in a study of blood T cell repertoires in COVID-19. Sequenced by immunoSEQ multiplex PCR; TCRdb stores in-frame clones only, minus some. This table holds roughly 250,000 clones, 65% to 85% found once. Sequencing used peripheral blood. The receptors come from a man aged 40-49 years with active or convalescent COVID-19.

This chain uses TRBV6-6 with TRBJ1-1; D remains unclear. Looked up from germline, CDR1 is MNHNY and CDR2 is SVGAGI (reference sequence). Trimming shortened V by 7 bases and J by 1 base, and 10 bases separated the two germline ends. The CDR3 loop spans 13 amino acids. The CDR3 sequence: CASKEPENTEAFF. CDR3 coding DNA: TGTGCCAGCAAGGAGCCGGAGAACACTGAAGCTTTCTTT.

The sample holds one count of this clone. The chain has TRBV5-1 and TRBJ1-2; TRBD1 matches 11 bases. The CDR3 runs to 17 residues. Germline V gene lookup returns CDR1 SGHRS and CDR2 YFSETQ. V lost 1 base, J lost 2 bases, and 7 bases stayed unmatched. The CDR3 DNA sequence: TGCGCCAGCAGCTTGATGGGACAGGGGGGTAAAAACTATGGCTACACCTTC. Its translation: CASSLMGQGGKNYGYTF.

J is TRBJ2-3 and V is TRBV4-2; maybe TRBD2 (6 bases). The CDR3 is 16 amino acids. V was shortened by 0 bases and J by 1 base, with 11 bases between the two germline ends. CDR1 is LGHNA and CDR2 is YNFKEQ in the germline V gene. CDR3 in DNA: TGTGCCAGCAGCCAAGATCGGGAGTATGGCACAGATACGCAGTATTTT. It is translated as CASSQDREYGTDTQYF.

This clone was counted a few times. The V call is TRBV6-2 or TRBV6-3, the J call TRBJ2-5; 8 positions match TRBD2. Trimming cost V 2 bases and J 4 bases; bases outside gene matches: 6. The CDR3 length is 15 residues. The V gene's germline CDR1 is MNHEY and CDR2 SVGEGT. The CDR3 DNA is TGTGCCAGCAGTTACGATGCGCGGGGGGCAGAGACCCAGTACTTC. Its protein product is CASSYDARGAETQYF.

The J gene is TRBJ1-5, the V gene TRBV18; D gene unclear. The CDR3 runs to 19 residues. The germline CDR1 and CDR2 sequences are KGHSH and LQKENI. Trimming took 3 bases from V and 1 from J, leaving 22 bases between them. CDR3 DNA: TGTGCCAGCTCACCTATCCCTACCCCCTTCGACATAAGCAATCAGCCCCAGCATTTT. Translated, it gives CASSPIPTPFDISNQPQHF.

This clone occurred once. The chain links TRBV5-1 to TRBJ2-5; 10 bases match TRBD1. The CDR3 sequence is 15 residues long. After removal of 6 bases from V and 4 bases from J, the junction contained 9 bases not matched to a gene. CDR1 is SGHRS, CDR2 YFSETQ, per germline. Here the CDR3 reads CASKRTGGMGETQYF. For the CDR3, the DNA is TGCGCCAGCAAGAGGACAGGGGGGATGGGAGAGACCCAGTACTTC.

V gene TRBV30 combines with J gene TRBJ1-2, with 8 bases that match TRBD1. The germline V gene has CDR1 GTSNPN and CDR2 SVGIG (reference sequence). The CDR3 extends over 14 amino acids. J was trimmed by 4 bases and V by 7 bases; bases with no gene match: 11. Here the CDR3 DNA reads TGTGCCTCTTCCGTCGGGACAGGCCCCTATGGCTACACCTTC. It is translated as CASSVGTGPYGYTF.

A few counts support this clone. The rearrangement uses TRBV18 and TRBJ1-1; D might be TRBD1 (6 bases). The length of the CDR3 is 15 residues. The V and J ends lost 0 bases and 1 base respectively, with 9 bases between them. Germline assignment: CDR1 KGHSH and CDR2 LQKENI. This chain's CDR3 is CASSPPPGANTEAFF. The CDR3 DNA sequence: TGTGCCAGCTCACCACCTCCAGGGGCGAACACTGAAGCTTTCTTT.

V is TRBV29-1 and J is TRBJ2-2, with D uncertain. V shed 6 bases and J shed 6 bases, with 14 bases lying between them. The CDR3 is 13 amino acids. Looked up from germline, CDR1 is SQVTM and CDR2 is ANQGSEA. The CDR3 DNA follows: TGCAGCGTCGGCCGAGGCCTGCCCGGGGAGCTGTTTTTT. Amino acid sequence: CSVGRGLPGELFF.

This clone was seen a handful of times. V usage is TRBV7-2 and J usage is TRBJ1-5; 9 positions agree with TRBD1. The germline CDR1 and CDR2 sequences are SGHTA and FQGNSA. The CDR3 is 18 amino acids. Unmatched junction bases numbered 12, after V lost 5 bases and J lost 1 base. For the CDR3, the DNA is TGTGCCAGCAGCCCCCAACCGGACAGGGGTCTAAGCAATCAGCCCCAGCATTTT. Translated, it gives CASSPQPDRGLSNQPQHF.

The chain couples TRBV6-5 to TRBJ2-5; 8 bases line up with TRBD2. Germline-derived CDR1 and CDR2 are MNHEY and SVGAGI. The CDR3 extends over 14 amino acids. V gave up 8 bases and J gave up 2 bases; unmatched junction bases: 7. CDR3 region: CASSTSAGQETQYF. CDR3 nucleotide sequence: TGTGCCAGCTCGACTAGCGCGGGGCAAGAGACCCAGTACTTC.

V and J are TRBV4-2 and TRBJ2-1; D might be TRBD2 (6 bases). This CDR3 has 16 amino acids. Germline values: CDR1 LGHNA, CDR2 YNFKEQ. V dropped 0 bases and J dropped 6 bases, with 15 bases sitting between them. As DNA, the CDR3 is TGTGCCAGCAGCCAAGACCCGAGGGCGGGGTCCAATGAGCAGTTCTTC. It specifies CASSQDPRAGSNEQFF.

This sequence joins TRBV12-5 and TRBJ2-3; 9 bases align to TRBD1. The V segment lost 6 bases and the J segment 3 bases; nucleotides outside the gene matches: 7. Germline V gene lookup returns CDR1 LGHNT and CDR2 FRNRAP. The CDR3 totals 15 residues. CDR3 coding DNA: TGTGCTAGTGGACCAGGGACAGGGCGGACAGATACGCAGTATTTT. Amino acid sequence: CASGPGTGRTDTQYF.

The genes are TRBV6-6 and TRBJ2-3, with D possibly TRBD2 on 6 matching bases. This CDR3 contains 16 residues. CDR1 is MNHNY and CDR2 is SVGAGI in the germline V gene (reference sequence). The V end was cut by 1 base, the J end by 6 bases, with 17 bases between. CDR3 nucleotide sequence: TGTGCCAGCAGTTACTGGGCAGGGAGGATAGATGATACGCAGTATTTT. Amino acid sequence: CASSYWAGRIDDTQYF.

The chain is built from TRBV7-2 and TRBJ2-7; TRBD1 aligns across 7 bases. Trimming at V came to 4 bases and at J to 5 bases, leaving 11 bases not matched to a gene. The CDR3 has 15 amino acids. Germline lookup yields CDR1 SGHTA and CDR2 FQGNSA. The CDR3 region is CASSSYRQGLNEQYF. The CDR3 coding sequence is TGTGCCAGCAGCTCCTATAGACAGGGTTTGAACGAGCAGTACTTC. Variable domain in full (rest from reference TRBV7-2 and TRBJ2-7): GAGVSQSPSNKVTEKGKDVELRCDPISGHTALYWYRQSLGQGLEFLIYFQGNSAPDKSGLPSDRFSAERTGGSVSTLTIQRTQQEDSAVYLCASSSYRQGLNEQYFGPGTRLTVT.

The chain uses TRBV4-1 and TRBJ2-4, with 10 bases fitting TRBD1. CDR3 length: 17 residues. Germline assignment: CDR1 MGHRA and CDR2 YSYEKL. V trimming: 2 bases; J trimming: 2 bases; junction bases outside the gene matches: 6. In nucleotides, the CDR3 is TGCGCCAGCAGCCAACGACAGGGGGCTGAACCCAAAAACATTCAGTACTTC. This gives the protein CASSQRQGAEPKNIQYF.

This chain connects TRBV4-3 to TRBJ1-1, with D tentatively TRBD1 (5 bases). Germline loops: CDR1 LGHNA, CDR2 YSLEER. V shed 7 bases and J shed 2 bases, with 11 bases lying between them. The CDR3 has 13 amino acids. CDR3: CASTRQGNTEAFF. For the CDR3, the DNA is TGCGCCAGCACTCGGCAGGGAAACACTGAAGCTTTCTTT.

The chain employs TRBV5-1 and TRBJ1-1; D unresolved. CDR3 size: 14 residues. In germline, CDR1 is SGHRS, CDR2 YFSETQ. The V end lost 4 bases, the J end lost 1 base, and 11 bases lay between the germline ends. The CDR3 protein is CASSTGGGNTEAFF. CDR3 coding DNA: TGCGCCAGCAGCACCGGCGGCGGGAACACTGAAGCTTTCTTT.

This chain links TRBV2 with TRBJ2-3, with 9 bases aligning to TRBD1. J gave up 8 bases and V 7 bases, and 10 bases lay outside the gene matches. The CDR3 is made up of 14 amino acids. CDR1 and CDR2 (germline): SNHLY, FYNNEI. The DNA for the CDR3 is TGTGCCAGCAATCCGGGACAGGGTTTCGGTACGCAGTATTTT. Encoded protein: CASNPGQGFGTQYF.

The chain combines TRBV7-9 with TRBJ2-5; D uncertain. This CDR3 comprises 14 residues. V lost 0 bases and J lost 7, with 12 bases in between. Germline lookup yields CDR1 SEHNR and CDR2 FQNEAQ (reference sequence). In DNA, the CDR3 is TGTGCCAGCAGCTTAGCCGAGCTAGTTAGGACCCAGTACTTC. Protein product: CASSLAELVRTQYF.

The chain links TRBV30 to TRBJ1-5; 8 nucleotides align to TRBD1. Per the germline V gene, CDR1 is GTSNPN and CDR2 is SVGIG (reference sequence). J gave up 7 bases and V 1 base, and 6 bases lay outside the gene matches. The CDR3 is 14 residues long. The CDR3 DNA reads as TGTGCCTGGAGTGCGCAGGGGGCGAAACAGCCCCAGCATTTT. This encodes CAWSAQGAKQPQHF.

This chain connects TRBV27 to TRBJ1-1; tentative D call: TRBD1 (6 bases). The V and J ends lost 5 bases and 1 base respectively, with 14 bases between them. Germline V gene lookup returns CDR1 MNHEY and CDR2 SMNVEV (reference sequence). CDR3 length: 15 residues. Here the CDR3 reads CASSLPDRRNTEAFF. DNA of the CDR3: TGTGCCAGCAGTCTACCTGACAGGAGGAACACTGAAGCTTTCTTT.

The chain combines TRBV25-1 with TRBJ2-3; TRBD1 agrees at 7 bases. V shed 4 bases, J shed 2 bases, and the junction held 12 bases outside the gene matches. The V gene's germline CDR1 is MGHDK and CDR2 SYGVNS. CDR3 size: 17 residues. The CDR3 region has the DNA TGTGCCAGCAGTGCTTTCCGGTACAGGGGTTCCACAGATACGCAGTATTTT. Its translation: CASSAFRYRGSTDTQYF.

The chain combines TRBV6-4 with TRBJ1-6; 12 nucleotides match TRBD1. With V trimmed by 6 bases and J by 9 bases, 3 bases remained unmatched. The CDR3 is 14 residues long. The germline V gene encodes CDR1 MRHNA and CDR2 SNTAGT. In nucleotides, the CDR3 is TGTGCCAGCAGCCGGGACAGGGGGCTTTCACCCCTCCACTTT. Its translation: CASSRDRGLSPLHF.

This clone was counted a single time. The chain joins TRBV11-3 to TRBJ2-7; D is ambiguous. The germline V and J ends were trimmed by 3 bases and 1 base, with 10 bases remaining between them. The CDR3 is 14 amino acids. Germline V gene data show CDR1 as SGHNT and CDR2 as YENEEA. CDR3 protein: CASSFQLGSYEQYF. The CDR3 DNA reads as TGTGCCAGCAGCTTCCAGCTCGGGTCCTACGAGCAGTACTTC.

The chain recombines TRBV11-3 with TRBJ2-7; D is possibly TRBD1 (6 bases). V was cut by 3 bases and J by 4 bases, with 13 bases left in between. Germline values: CDR1 SGHNT, CDR2 YENEEA. This CDR3 region has 14 residues. CDR3 loop: CASSFSGTPYEQYF. As DNA, the CDR3 is TGTGCCAGCAGCTTTTCCGGGACACCATACGAGCAGTACTTC.

The rearrangement links TRBV4-2 to TRBJ1-5; no definite D call. CDR3 length equals 15 residues. With 0 bases removed from V and 2 bases from J, the gap between germline ends came to 8 bases. The V gene's germline CDR1 is LGHNA and CDR2 YNFKEQ. For the CDR3, the DNA is TGTGCCAGCAGCCAAGACGTGAGGGGCAATCAGCCCCAGCATTTT. Translated, it gives CASSQDVRGNQPQHF.

The V gene is TRBV3-1 (or the pseudogene TRBV3-2), the J gene TRBJ1-1; the D is unclear. The germline V gene has CDR1 LGHDT and CDR2 YNNKEL (reference sequence). CDR3 length equals 12 residues. Trimming removed 3 bases at V and 3 bases at J, with 5 bases between. The CDR3 here is CASSQRDTEAFF. The CDR3 nucleotides read TGTGCCAGCAGCCAGCGAGACACTGAAGCTTTCTTT.

V gene TRBV18 combines with J gene TRBJ1-6; 9 nucleotides agree with TRBD1. After removal of 5 bases from V and 8 bases from J, the junction contained 7 bases not matched to a gene. This CDR3 spans 15 amino acids. CDR1 is KGHSH, CDR2 LQKENI, per germline. In nucleotides, the CDR3 is TGTGCCAGCTCAGGTACGGACAGGGGTCATTCACCCCTCCACTTT. This codes for CASSGTDRGHSPLHF.